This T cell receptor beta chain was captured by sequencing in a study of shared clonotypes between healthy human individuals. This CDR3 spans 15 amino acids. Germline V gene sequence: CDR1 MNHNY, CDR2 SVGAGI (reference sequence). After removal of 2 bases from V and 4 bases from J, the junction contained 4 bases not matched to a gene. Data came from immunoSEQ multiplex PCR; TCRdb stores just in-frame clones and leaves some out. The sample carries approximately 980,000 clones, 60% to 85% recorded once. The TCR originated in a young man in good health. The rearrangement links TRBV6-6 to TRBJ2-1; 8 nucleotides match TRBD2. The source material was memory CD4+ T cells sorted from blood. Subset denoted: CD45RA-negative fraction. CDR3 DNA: TGTGCCAGCAGTTACAGCGGGGGTCCTTACAATGAGCAGTTCTTC. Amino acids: CASSYSGGPYNEQFF.